These 10 T cell receptor beta chains originate from one sample sequenced in a study of CD8 T cells in ankylosing spondylitis. Study-wide results and caveats: Several highly homologous variants made up a TCR beta motif, and this motif appeared characteristic of ankylosing spondylitis blood.

For these receptors, no antigen is known. One entry per CDR3 protein, called by TCRdb with MiXCR from the 5' RACE reads. This sample has 390,000 or so distinct CDR3 sequences; approximately 20% occur once, and the top ten carry about a sixth. Sequenced material: blood, either unsorted or a sorted T cell fraction (not recorded which). These receptors were collected from a male donor with ankylosing spondylitis.

The chain combines TRBV7-9 with TRBJ2-6; D ambiguous. This CDR3 comprises 13 residues. Per germline, CDR1 SEHNR and CDR2 FQNEAQ (reference sequence). Here the CDR3 DNA reads TGTGCAAGCCCCGGGCCTGGGGCCAACGTCCTGACTTTC. Its protein product is CASPGPGANVLTF. Looking up the rest from reference TRBV7-9 and TRBJ2-6 gives the full variable domain: DTGVSQNPRHKITKRGQNVTFRCDPISEHNRLYWYRQTLGQGPEFLTYFQNEAQLEKSRLLSDRFSAERPKGSFSTLEIQRTEQGDSAMYLCASPGPGANVLTFGAGSRLTVL.

This clonotype was counted a few times. The V call is TRBV5-6, the J call TRBJ2-1; 11 bases are shared with TRBD2. The CDR3 is 15 amino acids. Germline trimming cut 1 base from V and 8 bases from J; bases unmatched to any gene: 5. From germline, CDR1 is SGHDT and CDR2 YYEEEE. CDR3 nucleotide sequence: TGTGCCAGCAGCTTGACTAGCGGGAGCTATTATGAGCAGTTCTTC. Its translation is CASSLTSGSYYEQFF.

The chain couples TRBV27 to TRBJ2-3; 9 nucleotides agree with TRBD2. V shed 2 bases and J 3 bases; nucleotides not matched to a gene: 6. The germline V gene has CDR1 MNHEY and CDR2 SMNVEV (reference sequence). This CDR3 is built from 16 residues. The DNA of the CDR3 is TGTGCCAGCAGTTTAAAAACTAGCGGGTGGACAGATACGCAGTATTTT. This codes for CASSLKTSGWTDTQYF.

The rearrangement uses TRBV21-1 and TRBJ2-2; the D call of TRBD2 is as the table states it, not checked on the DNA. TRBV21-1 is a listed pseudogene. The length of the CDR3 is 19 residues. CDR3: CASTLHGSAGGQVSGELFF. The CDR3 DNA reads TGTGCCAGCACGCTCCATGGGTCAGCGGGAGGGCAGGTCTCCGGGGAGCTGTTTTTT.

The chain recombines TRBV10-3 with TRBJ2-2; D might be TRBD1 (6 bases). V was trimmed by 4 bases and J by 1 base, leaving 16 bases between them. Germline V gives CDR1 ENHRY, CDR2 SYGVKD. This CDR3 region has 17 residues. CDR3 region: CAISGPGTTLNTGELFF. The CDR3 region has the DNA TGTGCCATCAGTGGCCCCGGGACAACGCTGAACACCGGGGAGCTGTTTTTT.

This clonotype was counted only a few times. This rearrangement joins TRBV7-2 to TRBJ2-1; TRBD2 matches at 7 bases. Germline trimming cut 0 bases from V and 0 bases from J; bases unmatched to any gene: 2. This CDR3 has 16 residues. The germline V gene has CDR1 SGHTA and CDR2 FQGNSA. The CDR3, as DNA: TGTGCCAGCAGCTTAGCTAGCGGGTTCTCCTACAATGAGCAGTTCTTC. Translated, it gives CASSLASGFSYNEQFF.

The rearrangement joins TRBV11-2 to TRBJ1-1, with D perhaps matching TRBD1 (6 bases). Between the trimmed V and J ends, which lost 7 bases and 7 bases, there was a span of 13 bases. CDR3 length equals 12 residues. Germline V gene sequence: CDR1 SGHAT, CDR2 FQNNGV. The CDR3 sequence: CASTLGGFEAFF. DNA of the CDR3: TGTGCCAGCACCCTAGGGGGATTTGAAGCTTTCTTT.

V is TRBV3-1 and J is TRBJ2-7, with D perhaps TRBD2 (6 bases). The CDR3 runs 16 residues. Germline V gene sequence: CDR1 LGHDT, CDR2 YNNKEL (reference sequence). The V gene lost 0 bases and the J gene lost 7 bases, with 19 bases spanning the gap. The CDR3 coding sequence is TGTGCCAGCAGCCAAGATTCCGGCCGGCGCGCGGGGGAGCAGTACTTC. Amino acids: CASSQDSGRRAGEQYF.

This clonotype came up a few times. The chain uses TRBV6-5 and TRBJ1-2; the D gene is possibly TRBD1 (5 bases). Germline lookup yields CDR1 MNHEY and CDR2 SVGAGI. The CDR3 runs 16 residues. Trimming took 0 bases from V and 7 from J, leaving 18 bases between them. As DNA, the CDR3 is TGTGCCAGCAGTTACTCCGTGGGGACCAGTCTCCCTGGCTACACCTTC. Residues: CASSYSVGTSLPGYTF.

The chain has TRBV14 and TRBJ2-2; D is possibly TRBD1 (5 bases). Germline assignment: CDR1 SGHDN and CDR2 FVKESK. V was clipped by 7 bases and J by 4 bases, with 13 bases between them. This CDR3 is built from 14 residues. The CDR3 reads CASKSQGPTGELFF. CDR3 DNA: TGTGCCAGCAAGAGCCAGGGCCCCACCGGGGAGCTGTTTTTT.